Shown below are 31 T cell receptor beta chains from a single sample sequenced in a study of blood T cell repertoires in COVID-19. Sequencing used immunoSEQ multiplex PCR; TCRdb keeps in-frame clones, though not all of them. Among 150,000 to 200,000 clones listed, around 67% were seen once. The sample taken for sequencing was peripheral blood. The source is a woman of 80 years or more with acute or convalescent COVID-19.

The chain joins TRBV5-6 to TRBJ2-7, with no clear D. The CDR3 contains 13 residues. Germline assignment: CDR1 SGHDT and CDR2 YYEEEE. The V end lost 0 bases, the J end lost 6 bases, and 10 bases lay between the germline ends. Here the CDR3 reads CASSLDFLGEQYF. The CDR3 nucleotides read TGTGCCAGCAGCTTGGATTTTCTCGGCGAGCAGTACTTC.

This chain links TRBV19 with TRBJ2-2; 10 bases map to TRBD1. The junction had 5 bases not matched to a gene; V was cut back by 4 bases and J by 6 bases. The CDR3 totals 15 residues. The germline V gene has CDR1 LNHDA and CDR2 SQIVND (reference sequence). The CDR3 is CASSRGTGVAGELFF. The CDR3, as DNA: TGTGCCAGTAGTAGAGGGACAGGGGTAGCCGGGGAGCTGTTTTTT.

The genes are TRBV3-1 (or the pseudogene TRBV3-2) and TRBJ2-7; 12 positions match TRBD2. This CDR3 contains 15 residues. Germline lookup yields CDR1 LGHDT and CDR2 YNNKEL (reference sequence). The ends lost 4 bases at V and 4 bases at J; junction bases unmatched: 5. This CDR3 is CASSPTSGSSYEQYF. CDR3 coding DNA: TGTGCCAGCAGCCCGACTAGCGGGAGCTCGTACGAGCAGTACTTC.

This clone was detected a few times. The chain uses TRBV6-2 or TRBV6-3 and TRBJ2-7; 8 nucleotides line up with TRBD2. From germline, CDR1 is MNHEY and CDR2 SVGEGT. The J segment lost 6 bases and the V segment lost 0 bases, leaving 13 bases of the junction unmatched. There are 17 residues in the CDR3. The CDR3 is CASSYSGGGSGSFEQYF. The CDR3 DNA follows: TGTGCCAGCAGTTACTCTGGGGGGGGCAGCGGGAGTTTCGAGCAGTACTTC.

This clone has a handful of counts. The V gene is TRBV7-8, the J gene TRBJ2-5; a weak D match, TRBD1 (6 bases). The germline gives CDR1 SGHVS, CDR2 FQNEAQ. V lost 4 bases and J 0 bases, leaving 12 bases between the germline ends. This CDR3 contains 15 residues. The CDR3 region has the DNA TGTGCCAGCAGCTGGGGGCGCCGTTACCAAGAGACCCAGTACTTC. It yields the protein CASSWGRRYQETQYF.

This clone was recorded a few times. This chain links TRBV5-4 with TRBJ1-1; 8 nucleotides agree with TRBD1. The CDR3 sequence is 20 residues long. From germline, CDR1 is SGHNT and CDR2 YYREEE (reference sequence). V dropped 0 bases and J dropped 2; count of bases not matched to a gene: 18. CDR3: CASSLESLTYHDRGNTEAFF. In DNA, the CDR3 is TGTGCCAGCAGCTTGGAGTCTTTGACATATCACGACAGGGGAAACACTGAAGCTTTCTTT.

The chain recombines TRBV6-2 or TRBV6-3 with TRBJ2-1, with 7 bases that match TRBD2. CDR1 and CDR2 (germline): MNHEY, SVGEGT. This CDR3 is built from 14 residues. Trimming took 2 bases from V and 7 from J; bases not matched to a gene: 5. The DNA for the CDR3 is TGTGCCAGCAGTTACGGGCTAGCGGTGAATGAGCAGTTCTTC. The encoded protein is CASSYGLAVNEQFF.

CDR3 coding DNA: TGTGCCAGCAATGGACAGGCGAACACCGGGGAGCTGTTTTTT. It codes for CASNGQANTGELFF. This chain uses TRBV19 with TRBJ2-2, with 7 bases matching TRBD1. V trimming: 9 bases; J trimming: 0 bases; junction bases outside the gene matches: 4. Germline-derived CDR1 and CDR2 are LNHDA and SQIVND (reference sequence). CDR3 size: 14 residues.

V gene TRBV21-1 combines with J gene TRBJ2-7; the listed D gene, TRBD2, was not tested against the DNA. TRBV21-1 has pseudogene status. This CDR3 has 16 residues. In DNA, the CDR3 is TGTGCCAGCAGCCCTCAGACTAGCGGGGTCTCCTACGAGCAGTACTTC. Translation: CASSPQTSGVSYEQYF.

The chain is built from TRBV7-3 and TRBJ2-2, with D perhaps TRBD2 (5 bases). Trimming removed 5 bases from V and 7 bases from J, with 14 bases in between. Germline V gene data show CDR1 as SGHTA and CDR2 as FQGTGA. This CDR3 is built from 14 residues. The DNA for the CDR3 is TGTGCCAGCAGCCAGCATGGGGAGAACGGGGAGCTGTTTTTT. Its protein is CASSQHGENGELFF.

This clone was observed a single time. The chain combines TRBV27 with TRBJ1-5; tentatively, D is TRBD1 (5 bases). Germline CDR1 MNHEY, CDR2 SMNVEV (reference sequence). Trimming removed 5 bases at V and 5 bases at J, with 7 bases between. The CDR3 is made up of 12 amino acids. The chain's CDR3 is CASSVGDQPQHF. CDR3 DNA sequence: TGTGCCAGCAGTGTAGGGGATCAGCCCCAGCATTTT.

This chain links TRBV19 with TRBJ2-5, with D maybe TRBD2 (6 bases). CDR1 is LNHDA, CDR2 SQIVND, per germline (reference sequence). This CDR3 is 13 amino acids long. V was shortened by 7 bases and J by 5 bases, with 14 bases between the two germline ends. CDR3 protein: CASTPGDLETQYF. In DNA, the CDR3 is TGTGCCAGTACTCCGGGAGATTTGGAGACCCAGTACTTC.

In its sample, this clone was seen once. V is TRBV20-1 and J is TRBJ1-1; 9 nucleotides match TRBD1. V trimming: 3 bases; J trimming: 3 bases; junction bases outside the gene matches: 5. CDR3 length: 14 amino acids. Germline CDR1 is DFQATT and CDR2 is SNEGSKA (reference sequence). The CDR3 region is CSASGTGWDTEAFF. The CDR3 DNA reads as TGCAGTGCTAGTGGGACAGGGTGGGACACTGAAGCTTTCTTT.

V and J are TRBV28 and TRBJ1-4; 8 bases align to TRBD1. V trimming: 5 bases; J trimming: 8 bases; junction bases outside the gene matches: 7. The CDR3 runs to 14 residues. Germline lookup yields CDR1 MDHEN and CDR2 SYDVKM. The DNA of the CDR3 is TGTGCCAGCAGTGACGGACAGGGAATCGAAAAACTGTTTTTT. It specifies CASSDGQGIEKLFF.

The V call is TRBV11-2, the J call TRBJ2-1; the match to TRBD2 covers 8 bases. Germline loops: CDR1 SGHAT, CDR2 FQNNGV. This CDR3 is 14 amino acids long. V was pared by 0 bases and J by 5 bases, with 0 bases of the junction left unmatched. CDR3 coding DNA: TGTGCCAGCAGCTTAGAACTAGCGGACAATGAGCAGTTCTTC. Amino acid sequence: CASSLELADNEQFF.

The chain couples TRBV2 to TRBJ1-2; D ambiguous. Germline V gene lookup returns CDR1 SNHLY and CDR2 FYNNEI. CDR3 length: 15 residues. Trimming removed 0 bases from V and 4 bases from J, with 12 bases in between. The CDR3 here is CASSEASLAGYGYTF. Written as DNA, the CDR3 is TGTGCCAGCAGTGAAGCATCCCTGGCTGGCTATGGCTACACCTTC.

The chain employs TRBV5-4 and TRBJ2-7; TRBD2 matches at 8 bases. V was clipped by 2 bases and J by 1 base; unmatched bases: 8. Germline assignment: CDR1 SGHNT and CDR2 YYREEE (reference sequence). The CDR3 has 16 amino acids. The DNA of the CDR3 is TGTGCCAGCAGCTTACCACTAGCGGAGTTGTCCTACGAGCAGTACTTC. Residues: CASSLPLAELSYEQYF.

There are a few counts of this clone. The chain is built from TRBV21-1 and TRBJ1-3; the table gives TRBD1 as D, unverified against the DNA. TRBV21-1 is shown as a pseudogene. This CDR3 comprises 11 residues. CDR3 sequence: CASPPGNTIYF. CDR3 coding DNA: TGTGCCAGCCCCCCAGGAAACACCATATATTTT.

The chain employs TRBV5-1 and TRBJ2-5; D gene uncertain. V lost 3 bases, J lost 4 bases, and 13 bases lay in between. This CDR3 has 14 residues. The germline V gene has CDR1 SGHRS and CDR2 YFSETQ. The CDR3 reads CASSSTAGGETQYF. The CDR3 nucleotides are TGCGCCAGCAGCTCAACAGCTGGTGGAGAGACCCAGTACTTC.

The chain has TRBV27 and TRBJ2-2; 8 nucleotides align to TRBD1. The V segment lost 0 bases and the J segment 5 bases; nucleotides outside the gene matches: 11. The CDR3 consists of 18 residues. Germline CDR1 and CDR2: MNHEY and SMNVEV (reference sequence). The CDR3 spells CASSLSLSRDRGTGELFF. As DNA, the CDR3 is TGTGCCAGCAGTTTATCCTTATCCCGTGACAGGGGAACCGGGGAGCTGTTTTTT.

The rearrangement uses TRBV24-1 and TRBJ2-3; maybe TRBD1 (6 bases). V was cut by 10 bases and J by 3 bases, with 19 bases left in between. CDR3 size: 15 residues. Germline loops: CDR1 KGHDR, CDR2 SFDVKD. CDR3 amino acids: CATNDGTFGTDTQYF. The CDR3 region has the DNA TGTGCCACGAACGACGGGACATTTGGGACAGATACGCAGTATTTT.

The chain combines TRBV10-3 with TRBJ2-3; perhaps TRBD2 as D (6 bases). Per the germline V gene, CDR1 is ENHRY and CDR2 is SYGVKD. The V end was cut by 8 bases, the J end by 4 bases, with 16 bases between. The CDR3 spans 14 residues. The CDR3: CAILEGREADTQYF. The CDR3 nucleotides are TGTGCCATCCTAGAGGGCAGGGAGGCAGATACGCAGTATTTT.

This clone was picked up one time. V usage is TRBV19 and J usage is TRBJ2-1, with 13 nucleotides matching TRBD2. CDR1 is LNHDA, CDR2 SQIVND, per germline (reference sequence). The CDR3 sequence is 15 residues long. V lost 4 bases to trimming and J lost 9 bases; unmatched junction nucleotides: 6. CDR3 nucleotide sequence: TGTGCCAGTAGTACCCTAGGACTAGCGGGAGTTGAGCAGTTCTTC. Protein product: CASSTLGLAGVEQFF. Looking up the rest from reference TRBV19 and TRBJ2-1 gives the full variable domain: DGGITQSPKYLFRKEGQNVTLSCEQNLNHDAMYWYRQDPGQGLRLIYYSQIVNDFQKGDIAEGYSVSREKKESFPLTVTSAQKNPTAFYLCASSTLGLAGVEQFFGPGTRLTVL.

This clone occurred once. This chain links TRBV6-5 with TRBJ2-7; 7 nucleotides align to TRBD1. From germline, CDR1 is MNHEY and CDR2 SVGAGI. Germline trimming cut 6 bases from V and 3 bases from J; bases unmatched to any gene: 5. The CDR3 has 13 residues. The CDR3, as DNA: TGTGCCAGCAGCCAGGGACAGCTCTACGAGCAGTACTTC. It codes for CASSQGQLYEQYF.

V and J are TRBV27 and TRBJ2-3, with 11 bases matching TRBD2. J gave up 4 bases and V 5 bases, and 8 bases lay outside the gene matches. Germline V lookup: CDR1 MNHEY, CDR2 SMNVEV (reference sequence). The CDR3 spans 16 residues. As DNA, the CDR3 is TGTGCCAGCAGTGCTATAGCGGGAGGGGGGCCAGATACGCAGTATTTT. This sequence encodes CASSAIAGGGPDTQYF.

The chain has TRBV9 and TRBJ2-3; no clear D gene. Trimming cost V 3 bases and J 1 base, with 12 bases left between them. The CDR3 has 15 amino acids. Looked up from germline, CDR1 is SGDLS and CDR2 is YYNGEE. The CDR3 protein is CASSDHVGGTDTQYF. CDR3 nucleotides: TGTGCCAGCAGCGACCATGTCGGAGGCACAGATACGCAGTATTTT.

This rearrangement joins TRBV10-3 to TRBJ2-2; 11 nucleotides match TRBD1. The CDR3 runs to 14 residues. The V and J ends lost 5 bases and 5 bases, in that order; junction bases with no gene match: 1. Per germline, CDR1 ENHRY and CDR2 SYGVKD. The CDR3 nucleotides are TGTGCCATCAGTCGGGACAGGGGGACCGGGGAGCTGTTTTTT. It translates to CAISRDRGTGELFF.

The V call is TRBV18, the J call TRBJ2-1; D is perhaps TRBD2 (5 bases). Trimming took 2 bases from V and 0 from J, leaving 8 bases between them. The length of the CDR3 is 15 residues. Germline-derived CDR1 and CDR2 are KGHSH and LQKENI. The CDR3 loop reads CASSPSEGSYNEQFF. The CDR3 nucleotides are TGTGCCAGCTCACCAAGCGAGGGCTCCTACAATGAGCAGTTCTTC.

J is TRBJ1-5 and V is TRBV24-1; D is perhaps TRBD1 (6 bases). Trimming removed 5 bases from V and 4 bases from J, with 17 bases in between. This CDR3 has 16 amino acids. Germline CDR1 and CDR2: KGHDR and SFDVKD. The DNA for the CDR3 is TGTGCCACCAGTGGAACAACAGGGTCTCGAAATCAGCCCCAGCATTTT. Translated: CATSGTTGSRNQPQHF.

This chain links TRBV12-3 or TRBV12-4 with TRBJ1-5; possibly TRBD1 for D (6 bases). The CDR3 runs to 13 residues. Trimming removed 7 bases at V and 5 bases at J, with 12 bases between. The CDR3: CASTQDRYQPQHF. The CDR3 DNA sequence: TGTGCCAGCACCCAGGACAGATATCAGCCCCAGCATTTT.

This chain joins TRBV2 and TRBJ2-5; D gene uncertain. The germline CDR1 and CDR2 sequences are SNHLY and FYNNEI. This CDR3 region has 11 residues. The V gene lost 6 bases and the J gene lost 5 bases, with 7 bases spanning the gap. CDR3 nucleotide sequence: TGTGCCAGCAGGCCCGGGGAGACCCAGTACTTC. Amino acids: CASRPGETQYF.